This is a list of T cell receptor beta chains from one sample in a study of tumor-infiltrating lymphocytes in primary liver carcinoma. In TCRdb, the multiplex PCR reads were re-called with MiXCR into one record per CDR3 protein. This table holds some 200,000 distinct CDR3 sequences, 65% found once. The material sequenced was peripheral blood. These TCRs come from an older woman with primary liver carcinoma and hepatitis B virus infection. Each CDR3 is given with its conserved first and last residue. D genes are given only for firm matches. The size entry is marked missing in some rows and otherwise reads once, few, many or a size class.

15	TRBV29-1	TRBJ2-1	NA	TRBD2	TGCAGCGTCGCCCGTCTGGGACTAGCGGACAATGAGCAGTTCTTC	CSVARLGLADNEQFF
16	TRBV11-2	TRBJ2-1	NA	NA	TGTGCCGGCAGCCTACTAAATCCCGAGGTTGCCAATGAGCAGTTCTTC	CAGSLLNPEVANEQFF
16	TRBV5-1	TRBJ1-1	NA	NA	TGCGCCAGCAGCTCAGCCGACGGGTTCATGAACACTGAAGCTTTCTTT	CASSSADGFMNTEAFF
14	TRBV14	TRBJ1-2	NA	NA	TGTGCCAGCAGCCAAGCAGGTTGGGGTCGAGACTACACCTTC	CASSQAGWGRDYTF
11	TRBV28	TRBJ2-5	few	NA	TGTGCCAGCAGTTTTAGGGGGACCCAGTACTTC	CASSFRGTQYF
20	TRBV6-6	TRBJ2-2	NA	TRBD1	TGTGCCAGCAGCTACACAGCGGATCCGGGACAGGGGGCAAACATCGGGGAGCTGTTTTTC	CASSYTADPGQGANIGELFF
16	TRBV12-3/TRBV12-4	TRBJ2-3	once	TRBD2	TGTGCTAGCAATGACGTAGGGCCAGGGAGGGCCTATACGCAGTATTTT	CASNDVGPGRAYTQYF
14	TRBV6-5	TRBJ1-2	few	NA	TGTGCCAGCAGTTTTACGGGACCGCCCTCTGGCTACACCTTC	CASSFTGPPSGYTF
17	TRBV5-8	TRBJ1-5	few	TRBD1	TGTGCCAGCAGCCGGACAATGGGACAGCATTGCAATCAGCCCCAGCATTTT	CASSRTMGQHCNQPQHF
16	TRBV11-2	TRBJ2-2	NA	TRBD1	TGTGTCAGCAACTTCTCGGGACAGGGGAACACCGGGGAGCTGTTTTTT	CVSNFSGQGNTGELFF
15	TRBV7-3	TRBJ2-3	few	NA	TGTGCCAGCAGCCCGACGGCGGTATCCACAGATACGCAGTATTTT	CASSPTAVSTDTQYF
15	TRBV5-5	TRBJ2-3	NA	NA	TGTGCCAGCAGCTTCGAAGGGTTCGGCACAGATACGCAGTATTTT	CASSFEGFGTDTQYF
17	TRBV11-1	TRBJ2-1	NA	TRBD2	TGTACCAGCAGCTTATACGCGGGGACTAGCGGTCCCAATGAGCAGTTCTTC	CTSSLYAGTSGPNEQFF
15	TRBV18	TRBJ2-1	once	TRBD2	TGTGCCAGCTCACCCCGTGGACTAGCGGGCAATGAGCAGTTCTTC	CASSPRGLAGNEQFF
13	TRBV11-2	TRBJ2-7	NA	NA	TGTACCGGCAGCCAAGGGGCCGGGCGTGAGCAGTACTTC	CTGSQGAGREQYF
15	TRBV12-3/TRBV12-4	TRBJ1-1	NA	NA	TGTGCCAGCACCTCCCCGGCTTGGCCGGCGACTGAAGCTTTCTTT	CASTSPAWPATEAFF
15	TRBV4-2	TRBJ1-2	once	TRBD1	TGTGCCAGCAGCCAATCCGGGACAGGGCCCCATGGCTACACCTTC	CASSQSGTGPHGYTF
13	TRBV10-2	TRBJ2-1	many	NA	TGCGCCAGCGACCGCTCAGGGGCCAATGAGCAGTTCTTC	CASDRSGANEQFF
15	TRBV5-4	TRBJ2-1	NA	NA	TGTACCAGCAGCTTGGGACCGGACCGGGTAAATGAGCAGTTCTTC	CTSSLGPDRVNEQFF
15	TRBV14	TRBJ2-7	many	TRBD1	TGTGCCAGCAGGACAGGGGGCGACAACTCCTACGAGCAGTACTTC	CASRTGGDNSYEQYF
15	TRBV7-9	TRBJ2-7	few	NA	TGTGCCAGCAGCTTAGGGAGAGAGGGCTTCCACGAGCAGTACTTC	CASSLGREGFHEQYF
17	TRBV12-3/TRBV12-4	TRBJ1-2	NA	TRBD1	TGTGCCAGCAGTTCTCAGTACCAGGGGGACGGTAACTATGGCTACGCCTTC	CASSSQYQGDGNYGYAF
17	TRBV7-9	TRBJ2-1	NA	TRBD2	TGTGCCAGCTGCTTCACCGAGACTAGCAAGGTGCACAATGAGCAGTTCTTC	CASCFTETSKVHNEQFF
13	TRBV11-2	TRBJ2-2	NA	NA	TGTGCCAGTAGCTTAGAGTCTAACGGGGAGCTGTTTTTT	CASSLESNGELFF
13	TRBV12-3/TRBV12-4	TRBJ2-7	many	TRBD2	TGTGCCAGCAGTTTAGCGCCTAGCGGCGAGCAGTACTTC	CASSLAPSGEQYF
17	TRBV6-1	TRBJ2-2	NA	NA	TGTGCCAGCAGTGGGAGAGCCGGGACCCCCCTTCTTGGTGAGCTGTTTTTT	CASSGRAGTPLLGELFF
15	TRBV12-3/TRBV12-4	TRBJ2-7	many	TRBD2	TGTGCCAGCAGTCCCCTCACTAGCGGGGGCTACGAGCAGTACTTC	CASSPLTSGGYEQYF
18	TRBV30	TRBJ2-6	NA	NA	TGTGCCTGGAGGGCCACAGGGTTAATTCCCTCTGAGGGCAACGTCCTGACTTTC	CAWRATGLIPSEGNVLTF
13	TRBV11-2	TRBJ1-2	NA	NA	TGCGCCAGCATCATTCAGGATAGCTATGGCTACACCTTC	CASIIQDSYGYTF
17	TRBV6-2/TRBV6-3	TRBJ2-1	NA	NA	TGTGCCAGCTGTTACGGGGCTAGCTGGAACTCATTGAATGAGCAGTTCTTC	CASCYGASWNSLNEQFF
14	TRBV10-2	TRBJ1-5	few	NA	TGCGCCAGCAGTGAGAGGCAGTCCCATCAGCCCCAGCATTTT	CASSERQSHQPQHF
14	TRBV29-1	TRBJ2-2	many	NA	TGCAGCGTTGTCGGCAGGGGGGTTACCGGGGAGCTGTTTTTT	CSVVGRGVTGELFF
14	TRBV7-9	TRBJ1-2	few	TRBD1	TGTGCCAGCAGCTTTTCAAGGGGGCACTATGGCTACACCTTC	CASSFSRGHYGYTF
18	TRBV11-2	TRBJ2-1	NA	TRBD2	TGTGCCAGCAGCTTTAGGGGTAGCGGGAGCTTCTCCTACAATGAGCAGCTCTTC	CASSFRGSGSFSYNEQLF
13	TRBV29-1	TRBJ2-7	once	TRBD2	TGCAGCGTTGAACCTAGCGGTATCTACGAGCGGTACTTC	CSVEPSGIYERYF
17	TRBV13	TRBJ2-2	NA	TRBD2	TGTGCCAGCAGCTTATCTAGGCTAGCGGGCGACACCGGGGAGCTGTTTTTT	CASSLSRLAGDTGELFF
14	TRBV2	TRBJ2-5	NA	TRBD1	TGTGCCAGCAACCAACAGGGGAACCAAGAGACCCAGAACTTC	CASNQQGNQETQNF
14	TRBV6-5	TRBJ2-4	once	NA	TGTGCCAGCAGGAAGGGTCGCTATGCAATCATTCAGTACTTC	CASRKGRYAIIQYF
17	TRBV7-9	TRBJ2-3	NA	TRBD2	TGTGCCAGCACCGCTTGTGGTTCTGCGGGAGGCACAGATACGCAGTATTTT	CASTACGSAGGTDTQYF
15	TRBV6-1	TRBJ1-3	many	TRBD1	TGTGCCAGCAGACTCGACAGGGGCTCTGGAAACACCATATATTTT	CASRLDRGSGNTIYF
12	TRBV5-4	TRBJ2-7	many	NA	TGTGCCAGCAGCGTCAACAGGTACGAGCAGTACTTC	CASSVNRYEQYF
17	TRBV7-8	TRBJ2-3	NA	NA	TGTGCCAGCAGGGCCCCTTACGCGGACTTGGTGTCAGATACGAAGTATTTT	CASRAPYADLVSDTKYF
15	TRBV11-2	TRBJ2-3	NA	TRBD2	TGTGCCAGCAGCTTAAGTAGCGGGATAGCAGATACGCAGTATTTT	CASSLSSGIADTQYF
15	TRBV5-6	TRBJ2-7	NA	NA	TGTGCCAGCAGCTTGGTTGGGGCGATGCACTACGAGCGGTACTTC	CASSLVGAMHYERYF
13	TRBV28	TRBJ1-2	NA	NA	TGTGCCAGCAGTAAACCACCGAACTATGGCTACACCTTC	CASSKPPNYGYTF
13	TRBV4-2	TRBJ2-3	many	NA	TGTGCCAGCAGCCAAGAAGGGTCTGATACGCAGTATTTT	CASSQEGSDTQYF
19	TRBV6-6	TRBJ2-7	many	TRBD2	TGTGCCAGCAGTTACTCGTCCCCGGGACTAGGCCGATCTGAAGACGAGCAGTACTTC	CASSYSSPGLGRSEDEQYF
16	TRBV4-1	TRBJ2-1	many	TRBD1	TGCGCCAGCAGCCACAACAGGGGCCTACCGCACAATGAGCAGTTCTTC	CASSHNRGLPHNEQFF
16	TRBV11-2	TRBJ2-7	once	NA	TGTGCTAGCAGCTTAGGGCTCACGGCGGCGGATGGGGAGCAGTACTTC	CASSLGLTAADGEQYF
14	TRBV28	TRBJ2-7	many	TRBD2	TGTGCCACCCTTAGTGGGACTACTACCTACGAGCAGTACTTC	CATLSGTTTYEQYF